Following are 14 T cell receptor beta chains from one sample sequenced in a study of cytomegalovirus exposure and HLA in healthy donors. Vbeta (60) and Jbeta (13) primers were used in the PCR. This table comes from immunoSEQ multiplex PCR, and its TCRdb copy is limited to in-frame clones, with some not included. The table lists 90,000 or so clones, 80% of them singletons, with 32% in the top ten. The sequenced sample was PBMCs. The receptors were sampled from a man aged 50-60 years in good health and CMV-seropositive.

This chain joins TRBV27 and TRBJ1-1, with a weak D call TRBD1 (5 bases). Trimming took off 2 bases at V and 5 bases at J, with 9 bases between the two ends. Germline CDR1 is MNHEY and CDR2 is SMNVEV (reference sequence). The CDR3 runs 13 residues. CDR3 amino acids: CASSLRGWTEAFF. CDR3 sequence (DNA): TGTGCCAGCAGTTTAAGGGGATGGACTGAAGCTTTCTTT.

This clone appeared a few times. The gene calls are TRBV11-2 and TRBJ1-2; D is uncertain. This CDR3 region has 15 residues. CDR1 SGHAT and CDR2 FQNNGV come from the germline V gene. V was trimmed by 2 bases and J by 1 base, leaving 11 bases between them. CDR3 loop: CASSLPRTNNYGYTF. In DNA form, the CDR3 reads TGTGCCAGCAGCTTACCGAGAACCAATAACTATGGCTACACCTTC.

The chain uses TRBV6-1 and TRBJ1-3; no reliable D call. Germline CDR1 is MNHNS and CDR2 is SASEGT. Trimming cost V 4 bases and J 2 bases, with 6 bases left between them. CDR3 length: 13 amino acids. The CDR3, as DNA: TGTGCCAGCAGTGTCTCCCCTGGAAACACCATATATTTT. Protein product: CASSVSPGNTIYF.

This chain uses TRBV30 with TRBJ2-2; 7 bases match TRBD2. Germline CDR1 is GTSNPN and CDR2 is SVGIG (reference sequence). This CDR3 is built from 15 residues. V was clipped by 4 bases and J by 6 bases; unmatched bases: 11. The CDR3 nucleotides are TGTGCCTGGACCATTAAGCGGGGAGGGGCCGGGGAGCTGTTTTTT. Translating it yields CAWTIKRGGAGELFF.

This clone has a single count. The rearrangement links TRBV28 to TRBJ1-5; D might be TRBD1 (6 bases). Trimming pared 6 bases from V and 9 bases from J, leaving 18 bases between. This CDR3 has 14 amino acids. Germline V gene sequence: CDR1 MDHEN, CDR2 SYDVKM. The CDR3 DNA reads TGTGCCAGCAGAAATACAGGGCCACCAAGGCCCCAGCATTTT. It translates to CASRNTGPPRPQHF.

The chain combines TRBV7-9 with TRBJ1-3; D possibly corresponds to TRBD1 (6 bases). The CDR3 is 12 amino acids. The germline CDR1 and CDR2 sequences are SEHNR and FQNEAQ (reference sequence). Trimming shortened V by 6 bases and J by 7 bases, and 10 bases separated the two germline ends. CDR3 loop: CASSSQGNTIYF. The CDR3 DNA is TGTGCCAGCAGTTCTCAGGGGAACACCATATATTTT.

The rearrangement links TRBV19 to TRBJ2-1; D is undetermined. The CDR3 sequence is 11 residues long. The germline V and J ends were trimmed by 4 bases and 7 bases, with 5 bases remaining between them. Germline V gives CDR1 LNHDA, CDR2 SQIVND (reference sequence). CDR3 amino acids: CASSNSNEQFF. CDR3 DNA sequence: TGTGCCAGTAGTAACAGTAATGAGCAGTTCTTC.

This chain connects TRBV5-1 to TRBJ2-1; 7 nucleotides line up with TRBD1. The germline V gene has CDR1 SGHRS and CDR2 YFSETQ. The CDR3 has 13 amino acids. With 4 bases clipped from V and 5 bases from J, the junction kept 3 bases outside the gene matches. DNA for the CDR3: TGCGCCAGCAGCCCAGGGGGAAACAATGAGCAGTTCTTC. It translates to CASSPGGNNEQFF.

The genes are TRBV30 and TRBJ1-2, with a possible D match to TRBD1 (6 bases). CDR3 size: 14 residues. V was trimmed by 3 bases and J by 8 bases, leaving 19 bases between them. The germline V gene has CDR1 GTSNPN and CDR2 SVGIG (reference sequence). The CDR3 loop reads CAWSPRGTRNGYTF. The DNA of the CDR3 is TGTGCCTGGAGCCCGAGAGGGACAAGGAACGGCTACACCTTC.

The chain links TRBV27 to TRBJ1-1, with 9 bases aligning to TRBD1. Germline-derived CDR1 and CDR2 are MNHEY and SMNVEV (reference sequence). Trimming at V came to 3 bases and at J to 7 bases, leaving 18 bases not matched to a gene. The CDR3 runs to 18 residues. The CDR3 DNA follows: TGTGCCAGCAGTTTGGTCAGCCCCGGGACAGGGTACGGGGTTGAAGCTTTCTTT. It specifies CASSLVSPGTGYGVEAFF.

The rearrangement links TRBV7-8 to TRBJ2-7, with a possible D match to TRBD1 (5 bases). The CDR3 has 13 amino acids. V was trimmed by 5 bases and J by 1 base, leaving 9 bases between them. CDR1 is SGHVS and CDR2 is FQNEAQ in the germline V gene. In DNA, the CDR3 is TGTGCCAGCAGCCAGGGTTATTCCTACGAGCAGTACTTC. This gives the protein CASSQGYSYEQYF.

The chain employs TRBV19 and TRBJ2-5, with 8 bases matching TRBD1. Germline trimming cut 3 bases from V and 2 bases from J; bases unmatched to any gene: 14. This CDR3 spans 18 amino acids. Per the germline V gene, CDR1 is LNHDA and CDR2 is SQIVND (reference sequence). CDR3 region: CASSMGPGGLGRQETQYF. Written as DNA, the CDR3 is TGTGCCAGTAGTATGGGTCCAGGGGGCCTGGGGAGGCAAGAGACCCAGTACTTC. Complete variable domain (other parts from reference TRBV19 and TRBJ2-5): DGGITQSPKYLFRKEGQNVTLSCEQNLNHDAMYWYRQDPGQGLRLIYYSQIVNDFQKGDIAEGYSVSREKKESFPLTVTSAQKNPTAFYLCASSMGPGGLGRQETQYFGPGTRLLVL.

The V gene is TRBV7-9, the J gene TRBJ2-1; a weak D match, TRBD2 (6 bases). CDR1 SEHNR and CDR2 FQNEAQ come from the germline V gene (reference sequence). The V and J ends lost 5 bases and 6 bases respectively, with 11 bases between them. This CDR3 spans 13 amino acids. DNA for the CDR3: TGTGCCAGCAGCCTAGGGACTCCCAATGAGCAGTTCTTC. Its protein product is CASSLGTPNEQFF.

The chain employs TRBV11-3 and TRBJ2-7; 9 nucleotides align to TRBD2. Unmatched junction bases numbered 5, after V lost 3 bases and J lost 5 bases. Germline-derived CDR1 and CDR2 are SGHNT and YENEEA. This CDR3 comprises 14 residues. CDR3: CASSFRGTSNEQYF. The CDR3 nucleotides are TGTGCCAGCAGCTTCCGGGGGACTAGCAACGAGCAGTACTTC.